The sequence of this T cell receptor beta chain was determined in a study of control samples from healthy donors and cancer patients. Sequencing was performed with immunoSEQ multiplex PCR; in TCRdb, only in-frame clones are kept and a portion is missing. Of about 71,000 clones in the sample, about 90% were seen once. The sample was PBMCs. The TCR originated in a man in his sixties with lung cancer.

The CDR3 nucleotides are TGTGCCAGCAGCTCTAGGGAGGGAGGGACCAACGGCTACACCTTC. This sequence encodes CASSSREGGTNGYTF. This chain links TRBV7-2 with TRBJ1-2; TRBD1 might be the D (5 bases). The V gene's germline CDR1 is SGHTA and CDR2 FQGNSA. The CDR3 extends over 15 amino acids. V was pared by 4 bases and J by 8 bases, with 20 bases between.